This T cell receptor beta chain was observed in a study of T cell clonotyping in hematopoietic cell transplantation. The V gene end was trimmed by 10 bases and the J gene end by 3 bases; junction bases not matched to a gene: 6. This CDR3 comprises 14 residues. Germline V gene lookup returns CDR1 LNHDA and CDR2 SQIVND (reference sequence). Time point of the sample: recipient sample about 28 days before transplant, after cytoreduction. Samples: about 28 days before transplant, then days 30, 100 and 180 after. Assay: immunoSEQ multiplex PCR; the TCRdb copy retains only in-frame clones and omits some. The sample lists about 76,000 clones; about 96% were seen once.

Material: peripheral blood mononuclear cells, obtained before stem cell transplant. The clonotype comes from a woman between 45 and 65 years old with acute myeloid leukemia. Some clones in this sample may be carry-over from other donors' samples. The V call is TRBV19, the J call TRBJ2-1; TRBD2 matches at 10 bases. The CDR3 reads CATTGLANYNEQFF. As DNA, the CDR3 is TGTGCCACAACGGGACTAGCGAACTACAATGAGCAGTTCTTC.